The clone carrying this T cell receptor beta chain has just one count. Original methodology: How many nucleated cells were present was estimated from reference gene primer amplification. The data were produced by immunoSEQ multiplex PCR, yet TCRdb's version contains in-frame clones alone and is incomplete. V, J and clone size reflect that table, while D and trimming were determined from the DNA. The top ten hold approximately 18% of the sample, which has 85,000 to 100,000 clones, 75% to 85% seen once. This specimen belongs to a study of blood T cell repertoires in COVID-19. About the study: Donors in the United States, Italy and Spain gave samples during acute or convalescent COVID-19. The cDNA or gDNA used as material had been derived from T cells, B-cell-depleted T cells, or PBMCs.

The CDR3 totals 12 residues. J gave up 8 bases and V 8 bases, and 5 bases lay outside the gene matches. Germline values: CDR1 WNHNN, CDR2 SYGVQD (reference sequence). This sequence originates from a woman of 80 years or more with active or convalescent COVID-19. V is TRBV10-1 and J is TRBJ1-1; 10 nucleotides match TRBD1. The source material was peripheral blood. In nucleotides, the CDR3 is TGCGCCAGCGGGACAGGGGTTCCCGAAGCTTTCTTT. Protein product: CASGTGVPEAFF.